This is a list of T cell receptor beta chains from one sample in a study of T cells of healthy individuals. One entry per CDR3 protein, called by TCRdb with MiXCR from the 5' RACE reads. The sample yields tens of thousands of distinct CDR3 sequences, about 14% seen once. Source of these receptors: a human donor in good health. Each CDR3 is given with its conserved first and last residue. Each record gives: clone size, V gene, D gene, J gene, CDR3 protein, CDR3 DNA. A D gene is named only where the DNA matches it firmly. Clone size appears in some rows only: once, few, many, or a class for an expanded clone.

many	TRBV14	TRBD1	TRBJ2-2	CASSHSDRDGELFF	TGTGCCAGCAGCCACTCGGACAGGGACGGGGAGCTGTTTTTT
.	TRBV7-9	.	TRBJ1-2	CASSPRTPGLPNYGYTF	TGTGCCAGCAGCCCTCGGACGCCCGGTCTCCCTAACTATGGCTACACCTTC
.	TRBV7-2	.	TRBJ2-3	CASSLGGGPPRPDTQYF	TGTGCCAGCAGCTTAGGGGGGGGCCCTCCGCGACCAGATACGCAGTATTTT
.	TRBV7-2	.	TRBJ2-5	CASSAGSASQETQYF	TGTGCCAGCAGCGCAGGGAGCGCTTCCCAAGAGACCCAGTACTTC
few	TRBV12-3/TRBV12-4	.	TRBJ2-2	CASSLNGAGGELFF	TGTGCCAGCAGTCTCAATGGGGCGGGAGGGGAGCTGTTTTTT
.	TRBV5-1	.	TRBJ2-7	CASTSGTDPYEQYF	TGCGCCAGCACCTCCGGGACGGACCCCTACGAGCAGTACTTC
many	TRBV7-9	.	TRBJ2-1	CASSLVGVSLTLRNEQFF	TGTGCCAGCAGCTTGGTCGGGGTCTCCCTTACTTTGAGAAATGAGCAGTTCTTC
few	TRBV6-6	.	TRBJ1-6	CASSYSKRNSPLHF	TGTGCCAGCAGTTACTCGAAACGGAACTCACCCCTCCACTTT
few	TRBV7-2	.	TRBJ1-1	CASSLRIGSPEAFF	TGTGCCAGCAGCTTGCGCATAGGGAGTCCTGAAGCTTTCTTT
many	TRBV20-1	.	TRBJ2-7	CSARTRDEGEQYF	TGCAGTGCTAGGACCCGGGACGAGGGCGAGCAGTACTTC
few	TRBV7-2	TRBD1	TRBJ2-7	CASSLDRGQGYEQYF	TGTGCCAGCAGCCTGGACAGGGGGCAGGGTTACGAGCAGTACTTC
many	TRBV6-4	.	TRBJ2-1	CASSDSDYSYNEQFF	TGTGCCAGCAGTGACTCGGACTACTCCTACAATGAGCAGTTCTTC
.	TRBV12-3/TRBV12-4	.	TRBJ2-1	CASSLEAQSSYNEQFF	TGTGCCAGCAGTTTAGAGGCGCAGAGCTCCTACAATGAGCAGTTCTTC
few	TRBV21-1	.	TRBJ2-3	CASSKFVTGNSTDTQYF	TGTGCCAGCAGCAAATTCGTAACCGGGAATAGCACAGATACGCAGTATTTT
many	TRBV7-2	.	TRBJ2-7	CASSFRGRNYEQYF	TGTGCCAGCAGCTTTCGAGGGAGGAACTACGAGCAGTACTTC
few	TRBV10-3	.	TRBJ2-5	CAISSRGVGETQYF	TGTGCCATCAGCTCCCGGGGCGTGGGTGAGACCCAGTACTTC
many	TRBV7-6	.	TRBJ2-7	CASSNTQSYEQYF	TGTGCCAGCAGCAACACCCAGTCCTACGAGCAGTACTTC
many	TRBV7-9	.	TRBJ1-2	CASSPSTGFNNYGYTF	TGTGCCAGCAGCCCTTCAACAGGGTTCAATAACTATGGCTACACCTTC
many	TRBV7-9	TRBD1	TRBJ2-3	CASRSPGQTLGDTQYF	TGTGCCAGCAGGTCCCCGGGACAGACATTGGGAGATACGCAGTATTTT
many	TRBV20-1	TRBD1	TRBJ2-7	CSATSDRGASYEQYF	TGCAGTGCGACCTCGGACAGGGGGGCCTCCTACGAGCAGTACTTC
few	TRBV5-1	TRBD1	TRBJ2-5	CASSLSRGQETQYF	TGCGCCAGCAGCTTATCCAGGGGGCAAGAGACCCAGTACTTC
many	TRBV7-8	.	TRBJ2-3	CASSPPRADTQYF	TGTGCCAGCAGCCCCCCGCGGGCCGATACGCAGTATTTT
many	TRBV4-2	TRBD1	TRBJ1-1	CASSQEEGAGNTEAFF	TGTGCCAGCAGCCAAGAGGAGGGGGCAGGGAACACTGAAGCTTTCTTT
few	TRBV4-3	TRBD2	TRBJ2-1	CASSQEGGGSYNEQFF	TGCGCCAGCAGCCAAGAGGGGGGGGGCTCCTACAATGAGCAGTTCTTC
.	TRBV27	TRBD1	TRBJ2-7	CASRETGLRYEQYF	TGTGCCAGCAGGGAGACAGGGTTGAGGTACGAGCAGTACTTC
many	TRBV5-1	.	TRBJ1-1	CASSPDRRATEAFF	TGCGCCAGCAGCCCGGACAGAAGGGCCACTGAAGCTTTCTTT
.	TRBV7-9	TRBD1	TRBJ2-7	CTSSTRDRPSYEQYF	TGTACCAGCAGCACACGGGACAGGCCCTCCTACGAGCAGTACTTC
many	TRBV29-1	.	TRBJ2-1	CSAGEAAPNEQFF	TGCAGCGCTGGAGAGGCGGCCCCCAATGAGCAGTTCTTC